This T cell receptor (beta chain) was captured by sequencing in a study of regulatory T cells in long-lasting Graves disease. Construction of the TCR beta libraries employed iRepertoire HTBI primers in conjunction with Arm-PCR of CDR3 regions. TCRdb independently ran MiXCR on the multiplex PCR reads; one entry per CDR3 protein. The sample has 550,000 or so distinct CDR3 sequences, more than 10% seen once. The germline gives CDR1 DFQATT, CDR2 SNEGSKA (reference sequence). V was cut by 5 bases and J by 4 bases, with 15 bases left in between. The CDR3 loop spans 14 amino acids. Sample time point: newly diagnosed GD, antithyroid drugs for less than 3 months. Generation of the TCR library employed RNA extracted from PBMCs. This same sample was also taken into another study, of T cells in Graves' hyperthyroidism and ophthalmopathy.

This receptor was obtained from a woman in her twenties or thirties with Graves disease. The input for sequencing was peripheral blood mononuclear cells (PBMCs), taken at new diagnosis, from a patient treated with antithyroid drugs. V usage is TRBV20-1 and J usage is TRBJ2-1; no clear D gene. The CDR3 region is CSAVDGLTYNEQFF. Written as DNA, the CDR3 is TGCAGTGCTGTCGACGGATTAACGTACAATGAGCAGTTCTTC.